The rows below give T cell receptor beta chains drawn from one sample of a study of blood T cell repertoires in COVID-19. Here immunoSEQ multiplex PCR was the method, and the copy in TCRdb shows in-frame clones only, minus some. The table records 150,000 to 200,000 clones, approximately 82% of them present only once. Material: peripheral blood. The receptors here all came from a woman aged 70-85 years who had recovered from COVID-19. CDR3s include the opening cysteine and the closing phenylalanine or tryptophan. The D gene is left open where the match is weak. Size values are once, few and many counts, or a class for expanded clones, and some rows have none.

J,D,size,V,CDR3,DNA
TRBJ2-4,-,-,TRBV18,CASSPSGKNIQYF,TGTGCCAGCTCACCGTCCGGCAAAAACATTCAGTACTTC
TRBJ2-1,-,-,TRBV6-5,CASRRTIDEQFF,TGTGCCAGCAGGCGCACGATCGATGAGCAGTTCTTC
TRBJ2-2,TRBD1,-,TRBV7-3,CASSLSDRGPGELFF,TGTGCCAGCAGCTTATCGGACAGGGGGCCCGGGGAGCTGTTTTTT
TRBJ2-2,TRBD2,-,TRBV5-1,CASRETSGTGGELFF,TGCGCCAGCAGGGAAACTAGCGGGACCGGCGGGGAGCTGTTTTTT
TRBJ2-7,TRBD1,-,TRBV3-1/TRBV3-2,CASSQGADRGLEQYF,TGTGCCAGCAGCCAAGGCGCGGACAGGGGATTGGAGCAGTACTTC
TRBJ1-5,-,-,TRBV7-2,CASSLQPGGAGLNQPQHF,TGTGCCAGCAGCTTACAGCCCGGGGGGGCAGGACTCAATCAGCCCCAGCATTTT
TRBJ1-3,-,-,TRBV7-8,CASSSSEFQISGNTIYF,TGTGCCAGCAGCTCCTCCGAGTTCCAAATCTCTGGAAACACCATATATTTT
TRBJ1-3,TRBD1,-,TRBV7-9,CASSPAGQAGNTIYF,TGTGCCAGCAGCCCAGCCGGACAGGCTGGAAACACCATATATTTT
TRBJ1-3,-,-,TRBV11-2,CASSSGTPGNTIYF,TGTGCCAGCAGCTCCGGGACACCTGGAAACACCATATATTTT
TRBJ1-2,TRBD1,-,TRBV3-1/TRBV3-2,CASSQDRQGWFGYGYTF,TGTGCCAGCAGCCAAGACAGACAGGGCTGGTTTGGGTATGGCTACACCTTC
TRBJ2-3,-,-,TRBV9,CASSVVSGGADTQYF,TGTGCCAGCAGCGTAGTGAGCGGAGGGGCAGATACGCAGTATTTT
TRBJ2-2,TRBD1,-,TRBV7-6,CASSQGAPPNTGELFF,TGTGCCAGCAGCCAGGGGGCCCCACCGAACACCGGGGAGCTGTTTTTT
TRBJ1-2,TRBD1,-,TRBV5-1,CASSLEGAGGYGYTF,TGCGCCAGCAGCTTGGAAGGAGCAGGGGGCTATGGCTACACCTTC
TRBJ1-1,TRBD1,-,TRBV18,CASSPPEGALLKAFF,TGTGCCAGCTCACCACCGGAGGGGGCCCTATTAAAAGCTTTCTTT
TRBJ1-5,TRBD1,once,TRBV7-9,CASSPWTGPSNQPQHF,TGTGCCAGCAGCCCTTGGACAGGGCCTAGCAATCAGCCCCAGCATTTT
TRBJ2-7,-,-,TRBV7-3,CASSLTPSYEQYF,TGTGCCAGCAGCTTAACTCCTTCCTACGAGCAGTACTTC
TRBJ2-1,TRBD1,-,TRBV7-3,CASSQGAVEQFF,TGTGCCAGCAGCCAGGGGGCGGTTGAGCAGTTCTTC
TRBJ1-6,-,once,TRBV4-1,CASSHRGTAYNSPLHF,TGCGCCAGCAGCCATCGCGGGACGGCATATAATTCACCCCTCCACTTT
TRBJ2-5,TRBD2,once,TRBV5-4,CASSRGGGTETQYF,TGTGCCAGCAGCCGGGGGGGTGGGACAGAGACCCAGTACTTC
TRBJ1-2,-,-,TRBV19,CASSPHPRVDYGYTF,TGTGCCAGTAGTCCCCACCCCCGGGTGGACTATGGCTACACCTTC
TRBJ2-7,TRBD2,-,TRBV9,CASSPVWRERDEQYF,TGTGCCAGCAGCCCGGTCTGGCGGGAGCGGGACGAGCAGTACTTC
TRBJ2-3,-,-,TRBV19,CASSRGFRFTDTQYF,TGTGCCAGTAGCCGGGGGTTTCGGTTCACAGATACGCAGTATTTT
TRBJ2-1,TRBD1,few,TRBV2,CASLRDRGYNEQFF,TGTGCCAGCCTCCGCGACAGGGGGTACAATGAGCAGTTCTTC
TRBJ1-5,TRBD1,-,TRBV5-5,CASSLGGTGGSNQPQHF,TGTGCCAGCAGCTTGGGTGGGACAGGGGGTAGCAATCAGCCCCAGCATTTT
TRBJ2-2,TRBD2,once,TRBV7-9,CASSLALTSGAGELFF,TGTGCCAGCAGCTTAGCGCTGACTAGCGGCGCCGGGGAGCTGTTTTTT
TRBJ1-5,TRBD1,-,TRBV2,CASSLQGMGNQPQHF,TGTGCCAGCAGTCTACAGGGGATGGGCAATCAGCCCCAGCATTTT
TRBJ2-1,TRBD2,-,TRBV6-5,CASSPSGREYNEQFF,TGTGCCAGCAGTCCCAGCGGGAGGGAGTACAATGAGCAGTTCTTC
TRBJ1-4,TRBD1,-,TRBV5-1,CASSSGGDGNEKLFF,TGCGCCAGCAGCTCAGGGGGCGATGGTAATGAAAAACTGTTTTTT
TRBJ2-7,-,-,TRBV6-5,CASSRDSRREKYF,TGTGCCAGCAGCCGGGACTCTCGGAGAGAAAAGTACTTC
TRBJ1-2,-,-,TRBV5-1,CASSLAGEGYGYTF,TGCGCCAGCAGCTTGGCGGGGGAGGGCTATGGCTACACCTTC
TRBJ1-1,TRBD1,-,TRBV27,CASSFSQQGATEAFF,TGTGCCAGCAGTTTCTCACAACAGGGGGCCACTGAAGCTTTCTTT
TRBJ2-6,-,-,TRBV28,CASSLPANVLTF,TGTGCCAGCAGTCTACCGGCCAACGTCCTGACTTTC
TRBJ2-5,-,-,TRBV6-1,CASTREETQYF,TGTGCCAGCACACGCGAAGAGACCCAGTACTTC
TRBJ1-3,TRBD1,-,TRBV5-8,CASSATRGSIYF,TGTGCCAGCAGCGCAACCAGGGGGTCCATATATTTT
TRBJ2-3,TRBD1,-,TRBV5-1,CASSLGGTGITDTQYF,TGCGCCAGCAGCTTGGGAGGGACAGGGATCACAGATACGCAGTATTTT
TRBJ2-2,TRBD1,-,TRBV2,CASGTGTGYTGELFF,TGTGCCAGCGGGACCGGGACAGGCTACACCGGGGAGCTGTTTTTT
TRBJ2-7,-,-,TRBV10-1,CASSDPPSPYEQYF,TGCGCCAGCAGTGATCCCCCTAGCCCCTACGAGCAGTACTTC
TRBJ1-2,TRBD1,-,TRBV19,CASRTGRAQFNYGYTF,TGTGCCAGCCGGACAGGGAGGGCCCAATTTAACTATGGCTACACCTTC
TRBJ2-7,TRBD1,many,TRBV7-9,CASSRDSVFEQYF,TGTGCCAGCAGCCGGGACAGCGTGTTTGAGCAGTACTTC
TRBJ2-2,TRBD2,few,TRBV7-8,CASSRGVSGRNTGELFF,TGTGCCAGCAGCCGAGGGGTGAGCGGGAGGAACACCGGGGAGCTGTTTTTT
TRBJ1-6,-,once,TRBV6-5,CASSEGENSPLHF,TGTGCCAGCAGCGAGGGGGAAAATTCACCCCTCCACTTT
TRBJ2-1,TRBD2,few,TRBV10-3,CAIRRTSGYNEQFF,TGTGCCATCAGAAGGACTAGCGGTTACAATGAGCAGTTCTTC
TRBJ1-2,-,-,TRBV9,CASSPRRGGYGYTF,TGTGCCAGCAGCCCGCGACGGGGAGGCTATGGCTACACCTTC
TRBJ1-2,-,-,TRBV5-4,CASSLRGNYGYTF,TGTGCCAGCAGCTTGCGGGGGAACTATGGCTACACCTTC
TRBJ2-7,TRBD2,-,TRBV4-2,CASSPGGSHSNEQYF,TGTGCCAGCAGCCCGGGGGGTTCCCATAGTAACGAGCAGTACTTC
TRBJ1-4,TRBD1,-,TRBV5-8,CASHRGPLAPNEKLFF,TGTGCCAGCCACAGGGGGCCGCTGGCCCCTAATGAAAAACTGTTTTTT
TRBJ2-7,TRBD2,many,TRBV7-6,CASSPIAGESEQYF,TGTGCCAGCAGCCCTATAGCGGGGGAGTCCGAGCAGTACTTC
TRBJ1-1,-,-,TRBV27,CASTPGRGPPMNTEAFF,TGTGCCAGCACCCCAGGGCGGGGTCCCCCCATGAACACTGAAGCTTTCTTT
TRBJ2-7,-,-,TRBV10-2,CATRETYEQYF,TGCGCCACCCGGGAAACCTACGAGCAGTACTTC
TRBJ2-1,TRBD2,-,TRBV5-1,CASSLAWSGGYNEQFF,TGCGCCAGCAGCTTGGCTTGGTCGGGAGGATACAATGAGCAGTTCTTC
TRBJ2-7,TRBD1,-,TRBV9,CASSSGQTYEQYF,TGTGCCAGCTCCTCGGGACAGACCTACGAGCAGTACTTC
TRBJ2-1,-,-,TRBV7-2,CASSPTYNEQFF,TGTGCCAGCAGCCCCACCTACAATGAGCAGTTCTTC
TRBJ1-2,-,-,TRBV6-5,CASSQRGSHNYGYTF,TGTGCCAGCAGCCAAAGGGGGTCCCATAACTATGGCTACACCTTC
TRBJ2-7,TRBD1,-,TRBV14,CASSREQGFSYEQYF,TGTGCCAGCAGCCGGGAACAGGGGTTCTCCTACGAGCAGTACTTC
TRBJ2-1,TRBD1,-,TRBV19,CASSIGDSSYNEQFF,TGTGCCAGTAGTATTGGGGACAGCTCCTACAATGAGCAGTTCTTC